The 25 T cell receptor beta chains below all came from one sample that was sequenced in a study of blood T cell repertoires in COVID-19. Profiled with immunoSEQ multiplex PCR; TCRdb holds only in-frame clones, not every one. The sample lists approximately 200,000 clones; less than 90% were seen once. What was sequenced was PBMCs or T cells enriched from blood (not recorded which). These receptors were taken from a woman aged 25 to 45 who had been exposed to COVID-19.

The chain links TRBV27 to TRBJ1-3; D may be TRBD1 (5 bases). The CDR3 extends over 15 amino acids. Per the germline V gene, CDR1 is MNHEY and CDR2 is SMNVEV (reference sequence). The V end lost 5 bases, the J end lost 0 bases, and 11 bases lay between the germline ends. The CDR3 region has the DNA TGTGCCAGCAGTCCCGAAGGGGCCTCTGGAAACACCATATATTTT. Protein sequence: CASSPEGASGNTIYF.

This chain uses TRBV7-3 with TRBJ2-1; 8 positions agree with TRBD2. CDR3 length equals 16 residues. Germline loops: CDR1 SGHTA, CDR2 FQGTGA. Trimming took 5 bases from V and 7 from J; bases not matched to a gene: 13. Here the CDR3 DNA reads TGTGCCAGCAGCCTGAAGGGGGGGACTAGGAGTAATGAGCAGTTCTTC. Amino acids: CASSLKGGTRSNEQFF.

The chain carries TRBV4-1 and TRBJ1-6; no definite D call. The CDR3 length is 16 residues. V lost 1 base, J lost 6 bases, and 13 bases lay in between. Germline CDR1 MGHRA, CDR2 YSYEKL. The CDR3: CASSQVDKTLNSPLHF. CDR3 nucleotide sequence: TGCGCCAGCAGCCAAGTCGACAAGACGCTTAATTCACCCCTCCACTTT.

The V and J genes are TRBV2 and TRBJ2-5; D is possibly TRBD1 (5 bases). This CDR3 is built from 15 residues. Germline V lookup: CDR1 SNHLY, CDR2 FYNNEI. V shed 7 bases and J shed 5 bases, with 20 bases lying between them. CDR3 in DNA: TGTGCCAGCAAAGGGCAGGGTGCCCCAGTCGAGACCCAGTACTTC. The encoded protein is CASKGQGAPVETQYF. The whole variable domain, filled in from reference TRBV2 and TRBJ2-5, reads EPEVTQTPSHQVTQMGQEVILRCVPISNHLYFYWYRQILGQKVEFLVSFYNNEISEKSEIFDDQFSVERPDGSNFTLKIRSTKLEDSAMYFCASKGQGAPVETQYFGPGTRLLVL.

The V and J genes are TRBV9 and TRBJ2-3; 9 nucleotides line up with TRBD2. This CDR3 has 15 amino acids. Germline CDR1 and CDR2: SGDLS and YYNGEE. Germline trimming cut 2 bases from V and 2 bases from J; bases unmatched to any gene: 3. The CDR3 loop is CASSVLAGPTDTQYF. The CDR3 DNA is TGTGCCAGCAGCGTTCTAGCGGGGCCCACAGATACGCAGTATTTT.

DNA for the CDR3: TGTGCCAGCAGCCTATTGGGGGGTGCGAACACTGAAGCTTTCTTT. This gives the protein CASSLLGGANTEAFF. This chain joins TRBV2 and TRBJ1-1; D is perhaps TRBD1 (5 bases). The V end was cut by 6 bases, the J end by 1 base, with 15 bases between. Germline lookup yields CDR1 SNHLY and CDR2 FYNNEI. The CDR3 is 15 residues long.

The J gene is TRBJ2-7, the V gene TRBV4-1; D not resolved. There are 13 residues in the CDR3. CDR1 is MGHRA and CDR2 is YSYEKL in the germline V gene. V was cut by 1 base and J by 3 bases, with 7 bases left in between. The CDR3 here is CASSQGPIYEQYF. The CDR3 nucleotides read TGCGCCAGCAGCCAAGGTCCCATCTACGAGCAGTACTTC.

The chain is built from TRBV25-1 and TRBJ1-4, with 7 bases aligning to TRBD1. Germline assignment: CDR1 MGHDK and CDR2 SYGVNS. J was trimmed by 8 bases and V by 5 bases; bases with no gene match: 11. The CDR3 contains 15 residues. The CDR3 DNA is TGTGCCAGCAGTCCTCGGAAGGGGGCGCGAGAAAAACTGTTTTTT. This translates into CASSPRKGAREKLFF.

This chain connects TRBV4-1 to TRBJ1-2; TRBD1 is a possible D gene (5 bases). Germline values: CDR1 MGHRA, CDR2 YSYEKL. The CDR3 extends over 16 amino acids. V lost 0 bases, J lost 0 bases, and 11 bases lay in between. The CDR3 DNA sequence: TGCGCCAGCAGCCAAGAGGGACTCCGCCCTAACTATGGCTACACCTTC. It specifies CASSQEGLRPNYGYTF.

The chain has TRBV7-9 and TRBJ2-3, with a weak D call TRBD2 (6 bases). The CDR3 loop spans 14 amino acids. Germline CDR1 and CDR2: SEHNR and FQNEAQ (reference sequence). The V and J ends lost 2 bases and 6 bases respectively, with 12 bases between them. CDR3 nucleotides: TGTGCCAGCAGCTTATTACTAGCTCCGGATACGCAGTATTTT. It codes for CASSLLLAPDTQYF.

The V gene is TRBV2, the J gene TRBJ2-3; TRBD1 agrees at 8 bases. The germline gives CDR1 SNHLY, CDR2 FYNNEI. The ends lost 6 bases at V and 8 bases at J; junction bases unmatched: 4. This CDR3 spans 12 amino acids. This CDR3 is CASRAQGGTQYF. The CDR3 DNA sequence: TGTGCCAGCAGAGCACAGGGGGGTACGCAGTATTTT.

The rearrangement links TRBV5-6 to TRBJ1-2, with D hard to call. Germline CDR1 is SGHDT and CDR2 is YYEEEE. This CDR3 is 14 amino acids long. V was trimmed by 1 base and J by 1 base, leaving 8 bases between them. CDR3 sequence reads: CASSLFGSNYGYTF. The CDR3 coding sequence is TGTGCCAGCAGCTTGTTCGGGAGTAACTATGGCTACACCTTC.

The rearrangement uses TRBV5-1 and TRBJ2-7; 11 nucleotides match TRBD2. The CDR3 is 18 amino acids. V shed 6 bases and J 2 bases; nucleotides not matched to a gene: 16. Germline loops: CDR1 SGHRS, CDR2 YFSETQ. The CDR3 DNA follows: TGCGCCAGCACCTTTGGGACTAGCGGCCTATTTCATCCCTACGAGCAGTACTTC. It is translated as CASTFGTSGLFHPYEQYF.

This chain links TRBV5-1 with TRBJ2-7; D might be TRBD2 (6 bases). V dropped 1 base and J dropped 5 bases, with 19 bases sitting between them. Germline CDR1 reads SGHRS; CDR2 reads YFSETQ. The CDR3 extends over 16 amino acids. The CDR3 region is CASSLWGDLQSDEQYF. The CDR3 nucleotides read TGCGCCAGCAGCTTGTGGGGGGACCTACAGAGCGACGAGCAGTACTTC.

The count of this clone is one. As DNA, the CDR3 is TGTGCCAGCAGCTACGGACAGGGGAATCAGCCCCAGCATTTT. Translated, it gives CASSYGQGNQPQHF. The V call is TRBV3-1 (or the pseudogene TRBV3-2), the J call TRBJ1-5, with TRBD1 matching over 9 bases. V shed 5 bases and J 4 bases; nucleotides not matched to a gene: 3. Looked up from germline, CDR1 is LGHDT and CDR2 is YNNKEL (reference sequence). The CDR3 is 14 amino acids.

The CDR3: CATSRAYRDRESNQPQHF. CDR3 coding DNA: TGTGCCACCAGCAGAGCCTACCGGGACAGGGAGAGCAATCAGCCCCAGCATTTT. The gene calls are TRBV15 and TRBJ1-5; 9 nucleotides line up with TRBD1. The CDR3 covers 18 residues. J gave up 1 base and V 1 base, and 8 bases lay outside the gene matches. Looked up from germline, CDR1 is LNHNV and CDR2 is YYDKDF (reference sequence).

Comments on this clone: An end of the junction differs from the germline gene, which may be a read error. V and J are TRBV14 and TRBJ2-1; a weak D match, TRBD1 (5 bases). CDR1 is SGHDN, CDR2 FVKESK, per germline. The CDR3 sequence is 12 residues long. CDR3 region: CASSLTDNERFF. The CDR3 region has the DNA TGTGCCAGCAGCCTAACGGACAATGAGCGGTTCTTC.

The V gene is TRBV3-1 (or the pseudogene TRBV3-2), the J gene TRBJ2-7; 8 nucleotides line up with TRBD2. With 1 base clipped from V and 3 bases from J, the junction kept 5 bases outside the gene matches. CDR1 is LGHDT and CDR2 is YNNKEL in the germline V gene (reference sequence). The CDR3 is made up of 15 amino acids. CDR3 DNA: TGTGCCAGCAGCCAAGGAGCCGGGGGGGACTACGAGCAGTACTTC. Its protein is CASSQGAGGDYEQYF.

The genes are TRBV24-1 and TRBJ2-2, with 8 nucleotides matching TRBD2. Germline V lookup: CDR1 KGHDR, CDR2 SFDVKD. V was clipped by 4 bases and J by 2 bases; unmatched bases: 5. This CDR3 spans 16 amino acids. As DNA, the CDR3 is TGTGCCACCAGTGACCCGGGGGGGCCCAACACCGGGGAGCTGTTTTTT. Amino acids: CATSDPGGPNTGELFF.

This clone has a handful of counts. J is TRBJ1-3 and V is TRBV6-1; D may be TRBD1 (5 bases). This CDR3 has 13 amino acids. The V and J ends lost 3 bases and 4 bases respectively, with 7 bases between them. Germline-derived CDR1 and CDR2 are MNHNS and SASEGT. This CDR3 reads CASSDRVGNTIYF. CDR3 nucleotides: TGTGCCAGCAGTGACAGGGTCGGAAACACCATATATTTT.

The chain recombines TRBV9 with TRBJ2-1; 9 bases map to TRBD1. After removal of 0 bases from V and 5 bases from J, the junction contained 12 bases not matched to a gene. Per germline, CDR1 SGDLS and CDR2 YYNGEE. The CDR3 has 18 residues. The CDR3 here is CASSVAPLSGTGNNEQFF. The CDR3 DNA reads TGTGCCAGCAGCGTAGCTCCCCTTTCCGGGACAGGGAACAATGAGCAGTTCTTC.

V usage is TRBV29-1 and J usage is TRBJ2-5; 10 nucleotides align to TRBD1. The junction had 7 bases not matched to a gene; V was cut back by 7 bases and J by 5 bases. Germline V CDR1 and CDR2: SQVTM, ANQGSEA. The CDR3 totals 13 residues. The DNA for the CDR3 is TGCAGCGCTACGGGACAGGGGTTTGAGACCCAGTACTTC. This translates into CSATGQGFETQYF. Together with reference TRBV29-1 and TRBJ2-5, the CDR3 gives the full variable domain: SAVISQKPSRDICQRGTSLTIQCQVDSQVTMMFWYRQQPGQSLTLIATANQGSEATYESGFVIDKFPISRPNLTFSTLTVSNMSPEDSSIYLCSATGQGFETQYFGPGTRLLVL.

This clone has only one observation. V gene TRBV27 combines with J gene TRBJ1-5; TRBD1 is a possible D gene (6 bases). This CDR3 has 15 residues. Germline loops: CDR1 MNHEY, CDR2 SMNVEV (reference sequence). Trimming stripped 3 bases from V and 0 bases from J, with 9 bases between. This CDR3 reads CASSLSDSSNQPQHF. CDR3 DNA: TGTGCCAGCAGTTTGTCGGACAGTAGCAATCAGCCCCAGCATTTT.

V usage is TRBV10-3 and J usage is TRBJ1-6; D gene unclear. The CDR3 is 14 residues long. CDR1 ENHRY and CDR2 SYGVKD come from the germline V gene. Trimming left V 0 bases short and J 7 bases short, with 7 bases between. The CDR3 DNA sequence: TGTGCCATCAGTGAGTCCGCACAAAATTCACCCCTCCACTTT. This encodes CAISESAQNSPLHF.

This clone has only a few counts. The chain uses TRBV30 and TRBJ2-2; possible D gene TRBD1, 6 bases. V was cut by 5 bases and J by 4 bases, with 17 bases left in between. The CDR3 extends over 15 amino acids. Germline CDR1 is GTSNPN and CDR2 is SVGIG (reference sequence). CDR3 region: CAWGGRGAGTGELFF. Here the CDR3 DNA reads TGTGCCTGGGGGGGCAGGGGTGCGGGCACCGGGGAGCTGTTTTTT.